One and the same sample provided the 15 T cell receptor beta chains below, sequenced in a study of PD-1 blockade in classical Hodgkin lymphoma. Relapses following autologous stem cell transplantation were seen in all patients, with brentuximab vedotin exposure varying. Libraries were prepared by immunoSEQ multiplex PCR; TCRdb keeps only in-frame clonotypes and omits some of them. The sample lists 80,000 to 100,000 clones; around 90% were seen once. The source was peripheral blood mononuclear cells (PBMCs), collected at baseline. The receptors derive from a human donor with classical Hodgkin lymphoma.

V and J are TRBV6-1 and TRBJ2-7; D possibly corresponds to TRBD1 (6 bases). The CDR3 is 15 amino acids. Germline loops: CDR1 MNHNS, CDR2 SASEGT. Trimming took off 4 bases at V and 0 bases at J, with 13 bases between the two ends. CDR3 coding DNA: TGTGCCAGCAGTGTGGCAGGGGCGAGCTCCTACGAGCAGTACTTC. Translating gives CASSVAGASSYEQYF.

This chain joins TRBV6-5 and TRBJ1-1; D gene unclear. The CDR3 length is 15 residues. Germline V gives CDR1 MNHEY, CDR2 SVGAGI. Trimming took off 2 bases at V and 3 bases at J, with 13 bases between the two ends. The CDR3 reads CASSYRTSRDTEAFF. The CDR3 DNA sequence: TGTGCCAGCAGTTACCGGACCTCGCGGGACACTGAAGCTTTCTTT.

The V call is TRBV19, the J call TRBJ2-3; possibly TRBD2 for D (6 bases). This CDR3 has 14 amino acids. Germline CDR1 reads LNHDA; CDR2 reads SQIVND (reference sequence). Trimming left V 2 bases short and J 7 bases short, with 13 bases between. The DNA of the CDR3 is TGTGCCAGTAGTATAATACCGGGAGCCTATACGCAGTATTTT. It specifies CASSIIPGAYTQYF.

This sequence joins TRBV19 and TRBJ2-7; 8 bases are shared with TRBD2. Trimming took 6 bases from V and 2 from J; bases not matched to a gene: 9. Per the germline V gene, CDR1 is LNHDA and CDR2 is SQIVND (reference sequence). This CDR3 region has 15 residues. The CDR3 DNA reads as TGTGCCAGTAGCCGTACTAGCGGATCCCCCTACGAGCAGTACTTC. Its protein product is CASSRTSGSPYEQYF.

The chain employs TRBV6-5 and TRBJ1-4; D ambiguous. This CDR3 has 15 amino acids. V was pared by 0 bases and J by 6 bases, with 11 bases between. Germline-derived CDR1 and CDR2 are MNHEY and SVGAGI. The CDR3 loop reads CASSYSENSYEKLFF. In nucleotides, the CDR3 is TGTGCCAGCAGTTACTCTGAGAATTCATATGAAAAACTGTTTTTT.

This chain links TRBV29-1 with TRBJ2-3; possibly TRBD1 or TRBD2 for D (6 bases each). Trimming removed 6 bases at V and 0 bases at J, with 31 bases between. The length of the CDR3 is 20 residues. Germline loops: CDR1 SQVTM, CDR2 ANQGSEA. The CDR3 reads CSVKRTGATIALSSTDTQYF. CDR3 bases: TGCAGCGTGAAACGTACGGGGGCTACCATTGCACTTTCTAGCACAGATACGCAGTATTTT.

J is TRBJ2-4 and V is TRBV7-9; D remains unclear. The CDR3 runs to 18 residues. The germline gives CDR1 SEHNR, CDR2 FQNEAQ (reference sequence). V gave up 5 bases and J gave up 0 bases, with 20 bases separating them. Here the CDR3 reads CASSPPSWEPLAKNIQYF. The CDR3, as DNA: TGTGCCAGCAGCCCACCTTCCTGGGAACCTTTAGCCAAAAACATTCAGTACTTC. Drawing the rest from reference TRBV7-9 and TRBJ2-4, the complete variable domain is DTGVSQNPRHKITKRGQNVTFRCDPISEHNRLYWYRQTLGQGPEFLTYFQNEAQLEKSRLLSDRFSAERPKGSFSTLEIQRTEQGDSAMYLCASSPPSWEPLAKNIQYFGAGTRLSVL.

This chain joins TRBV28 and TRBJ2-7, with D perhaps TRBD1 or TRBD2 (5 bases each). This CDR3 spans 18 amino acids. CDR1 and CDR2 (germline): MDHEN, SYDVKM. The germline V and J ends were trimmed by 6 bases and 2 bases, with 26 bases remaining between them. CDR3 coding DNA: TGTGCCAGCAGCCTTCACACCCGCGCCGGGACGAAGGCCTACGAGCAGTACTTC. It yields the protein CASSLHTRAGTKAYEQYF.

CDR3 amino acids: CASSKVFLTGRTTNQPQHF. CDR3 bases: TGTGCCAGCAGCAAAGTATTTCTGACAGGGCGGACTACCAATCAGCCCCAGCATTTT. The chain recombines TRBV21-1 with TRBJ1-5; the table's D call, TRBD1, was not checked against the DNA. TRBV21-1 is labeled a pseudogene. CDR3 length equals 19 residues.

The chain is built from TRBV10-3 and TRBJ1-1; D gene uncertain. The CDR3 loop spans 13 amino acids. The germline CDR1 and CDR2 sequences are ENHRY and SYGVKD. Deletions cut 8 bases from V and 1 base from J, with 11 bases between. In DNA form, the CDR3 reads TGTGCCATCCGGGTAGTAGGGAACACTGAAGCTTTCTTT. Protein product: CAIRVVGNTEAFF.

In its sample, this clone was seen a few times. The V call is TRBV6-1, the J call TRBJ1-2; D remains unclear. The length of the CDR3 is 10 residues. V was cut by 5 bases and J by 9 bases, with 7 bases left in between. Germline V gives CDR1 MNHNS, CDR2 SASEGT. The CDR3 DNA is TGTGCCAGCAGTAGGGCCAGCTACACCTTC. Translating it yields CASSRASYTF.

The chain is built from TRBV11-2 and TRBJ2-7, with 9 bases that match TRBD2. V gave up 1 base and J gave up 0 bases; unmatched junction bases: 7. The CDR3 is 17 residues long. From germline, CDR1 is SGHAT and CDR2 FQNNGV. CDR3 sequence: CASSLVGGRAGSYEQYF. The CDR3 DNA follows: TGTGCCAGCAGCTTAGTTGGCGGGAGGGCCGGCTCCTACGAGCAGTACTTC. The full variable domain, rest sourced from reference TRBV11-2 and TRBJ2-7, is EAGVAQSPRYKIIEKRQSVAFWCNPISGHATLYWYQQILGQGPKLLIQFQNNGVVDDSQLPKDRFSAERLKGVDSTLKIQPAKLEDSAVYLCASSLVGGRAGSYEQYFGPGTRLTVT.

V gene TRBV4-1 combines with J gene TRBJ2-7, with D perhaps matching TRBD1 or TRBD2 (7 bases each). There are 17 residues in the CDR3. Germline CDR1 is MGHRA and CDR2 is YSYEKL. Trimming left V 2 bases short and J 2 bases short, with 19 bases between. This CDR3 is CASSQYWGGQFPYEQYF. DNA of the CDR3: TGCGCCAGCAGCCAATACTGGGGGGGACAGTTTCCCTACGAGCAGTACTTC.

The genes are TRBV14 and TRBJ2-7, with D unclear. The V gene's germline CDR1 is SGHDN and CDR2 FVKESK. Deletions cut 4 bases from V and 3 bases from J, with 10 bases between. The CDR3 totals 13 residues. The CDR3 DNA follows: TGTGCCAGCAGCCCTCGTGGGCGCTACGAGCAGTACTTC. Amino acids: CASSPRGRYEQYF.

The CDR3 nucleotides are TGTGCCAGCAGTTCGTCGGGTCTTAATCAGCCCCAGCATTTT. As protein: CASSSSGLNQPQHF. The chain carries TRBV27 and TRBJ1-5; D gene unclear. With 4 bases removed from V and 4 bases from J, the gap between germline ends came to 11 bases. Germline CDR1 reads MNHEY; CDR2 reads SMNVEV (reference sequence). The CDR3 is 14 amino acids.